A selection of T cell receptor beta chains follows, all from one sample in a study of T-cell reconstitution after alpha-beta-depleted transplantation in children. TCRdb reanalysed the PCR reads using MiXCR and keeps one entry per CDR3 protein. The table has approximately 590,000 distinct CDR3 sequences, under 12% seen once. The sequenced sample was PBMCs from the stem cell graft donor, obtained from the stem cell graft. The receptors were gathered from a human donor who donated a stem cell graft to a child with acute myeloid leukemia. Each CDR3 is given without its conserved first and last residue.

CDR3 length: 12; V gene: TRBV5-1; CDR3 protein: ASSYSGSPDTQY
CDR3 length: 11; V gene: TRBV5-1; CDR3 protein: ASSAQGRDTQY
CDR3 length: 12; V gene: TRBV27; CDR3 protein: ASQARLAAYEQY
CDR3 length: 14; V gene: TRBV19; CDR3 protein: ASSETSGRPYNEQF
CDR3 length: 15; V gene: TRBV20-1; CDR3 protein: SAIRDRGRTSTDTQY
CDR3 length: 11; V gene: TRBV6-2/TRBV6-3; CDR3 protein: ATRRTGTDTQY
CDR3 length: 11; V gene: TRBV20-1; CDR3 protein: SASIYRVGEQF
CDR3 length: 12; V gene: TRBV5-1; CDR3 protein: ASSARSENTEAF
CDR3 length: 13; V gene: TRBV20-1; CDR3 protein: SASETLFSYNEQF
CDR3 length: 16; V gene: TRBV14; CDR3 protein: ASSPRFRNGLTYNEQF
CDR3 length: 13; V gene: TRBV7-8; CDR3 protein: ASSLAISGGNEQF
CDR3 length: 12; V gene: TRBV12-3/TRBV12-4; CDR3 protein: ATSYVGPMVEQF
CDR3 length: 11; V gene: TRBV29-1; CDR3 protein: SVEDIRGVTQY
CDR3 length: 12; V gene: TRBV9; CDR3 protein: ASSVGPLYNEQF
CDR3 length: 13; V gene: TRBV9; CDR3 protein: ASSVSHRGTDTQY
CDR3 length: 13; V gene: TRBV5-1; CDR3 protein: ASSLAGQGNEKLF
CDR3 length: 12; V gene: TRBV20-1; CDR3 protein: SARDMSSTDTQY
CDR3 length: 18; V gene: TRBV20-1; CDR3 protein: SARVVIGQGGSSRKNIQY
CDR3 length: 13; V gene: TRBV7-9; CDR3 protein: ASGKIGQGDQPQH
CDR3 length: 10; V gene: TRBV30; CDR3 protein: AWSPGTAEAF
CDR3 length: 13; V gene: TRBV18; CDR3 protein: ASSPPGGVDNEQF
CDR3 length: 16; V gene: TRBV27; CDR3 protein: ASIRLAGGPTRDNEQF
CDR3 length: 12; V gene: TRBV20-1; CDR3 protein: SAQGSLNTGELF
CDR3 length: 13; V gene: TRBV24-1; CDR3 protein: ATSRVEREGPGQF
CDR3 length: 11; V gene: TRBV5-1; CDR3 protein: ASSGTNSYEQY
CDR3 length: 13; V gene: TRBV20-1; CDR3 protein: SARAGGVSGQPQH
CDR3 length: 13; V gene: TRBV28; CDR3 protein: ASSPRGTSTEEQY
CDR3 length: 10; V gene: TRBV30; CDR3 protein: AWTSGQETQY
CDR3 length: 13; V gene: TRBV27; CDR3 protein: ASSPGRLGGETQY
CDR3 length: 10; V gene: TRBV12-3/TRBV12-4; CDR3 protein: ASSLLARSKF
CDR3 length: 11; V gene: TRBV20-1; CDR3 protein: SAPDGNQETQY
CDR3 length: 12; V gene: TRBV6-2/TRBV6-3; CDR3 protein: ASSYLTSYSEQF
CDR3 length: 10; V gene: TRBV12-3/TRBV12-4; CDR3 protein: ASSFEGNGYT
CDR3 length: 14; V gene: TRBV7-9; CDR3 protein: ASSLRGLRDTGELF
CDR3 length: 13; V gene: TRBV6-2/TRBV6-3; CDR3 protein: ASRQGTASSYEQY
CDR3 length: 16; V gene: TRBV11-1; CDR3 protein: ASSLAFRTSVIRNEQF
CDR3 length: 13; V gene: TRBV7-2; CDR3 protein: ASSRAGGRQETQY
CDR3 length: 13; V gene: TRBV6-2/TRBV6-3; CDR3 protein: ASSPPGQGAIEQF
CDR3 length: 12; V gene: TRBV14; CDR3 protein: ASSQVDGASEQY
CDR3 length: 15; V gene: TRBV28; CDR3 protein: ASSPVGGGKQNNEQF
CDR3 length: 15; V gene: TRBV6-2/TRBV6-3; CDR3 protein: ASSYPLGTGVDNEQF
CDR3 length: 13; V gene: TRBV20-1; CDR3 protein: SATGGGSVTDTQY
CDR3 length: 11; V gene: TRBV9; CDR3 protein: ASSGQGFNEQF
CDR3 length: 13; V gene: TRBV10-3; CDR3 protein: AITRLAGDPYEQY
CDR3 length: 11; V gene: TRBV7-2; CDR3 protein: ASSLGGGMGYT
CDR3 length: 12; V gene: TRBV5-1; CDR3 protein: ASSSQGFTGELF
CDR3 length: 15; V gene: TRBV7-2; CDR3 protein: ASSLNEREGNTGELF
CDR3 length: 11; V gene: TRBV10-3; CDR3 protein: AISGGSDYEQY
CDR3 length: 16; V gene: TRBV12-3/TRBV12-4; CDR3 protein: ASSSPQPGTSPPNEQF
CDR3 length: 9; V gene: TRBV6-2/TRBV6-3; CDR3 protein: ASSYPTDGL